The 22 T cell receptor beta chains below all came from one sample that was sequenced in a study of blood T cell repertoires in COVID-19. Generated by immunoSEQ multiplex PCR, the TCRdb table keeps only in-frame clones and is missing some. The sample contains 200,000 to 250,000 clones, roughly nine tenths of which appear only once. The sample consisted of peripheral blood. Every receptor here comes from a woman aged 45-65 years with acute or convalescent COVID-19.

This sequence joins TRBV2 and TRBJ1-2; 11 bases match TRBD1. The germline gives CDR1 SNHLY, CDR2 FYNNEI. CDR3 length: 14 amino acids. J gave up 4 bases and V 7 bases, and 5 bases lay outside the gene matches. The CDR3 reads CASTVDRGLYGYTF. In DNA form, the CDR3 reads TGTGCCAGCACCGTGGACAGGGGGCTCTATGGCTACACCTTC. The full variable domain, rest sourced from reference TRBV2 and TRBJ1-2, is EPEVTQTPSHQVTQMGQEVILRCVPISNHLYFYWYRQILGQKVEFLVSFYNNEISEKSEIFDDQFSVERPDGSNFTLKIRSTKLEDSAMYFCASTVDRGLYGYTFGSGTRLTVV.

The chain has TRBV7-2 and TRBJ2-3, with TRBD1 matching 7 bases. The length of the CDR3 is 15 residues. Germline V lookup: CDR1 SGHTA, CDR2 FQGNSA. J was trimmed by 2 bases and V by 6 bases; bases with no gene match: 8. The CDR3 region is CASRKGGQITDTQYF. The CDR3 nucleotides read TGTGCCAGCAGGAAAGGGGGACAGATCACAGATACGCAGTATTTT.

V is TRBV14 and J is TRBJ1-1, with TRBD1 as a possible D gene (5 bases). V dropped 6 bases and J dropped 4 bases, with 15 bases sitting between them. Germline CDR1 SGHDN, CDR2 FVKESK. CDR3 length: 14 residues. The DNA of the CDR3 is TGTGCCAGCAGTATTATAAGGGGCGGCACTGAAGCTTTCTTT. Translated, it gives CASSIIRGGTEAFF.

This clone was seen a few times. This CDR3 reads CASRESPRDSQGQYF. CDR3 sequence (DNA): TGTGCCAGCAGAGAGAGCCCTCGGGACTCCCAAGGGCAGTACTTC. The genes are TRBV6-5 and TRBJ2-7, with D possibly being TRBD2 (6 bases). The CDR3 runs to 15 residues. CDR1 MNHEY and CDR2 SVGAGI come from the germline V gene. V was shortened by 6 bases and J by 9 bases, with 24 bases between the two germline ends.

The gene calls are TRBV6-6 and TRBJ1-3, with TRBD1 identical over 8 bases. This CDR3 region has 19 residues. Per germline, CDR1 MNHNY and CDR2 SVGAGI (reference sequence). V lost 5 bases, J lost 0 bases, and 15 bases stayed unmatched. As DNA, the CDR3 is TGTGCCAGCAGTCCGCAGGGGGCTGGGGTCCTCCCCTCTGGAAACACCATATATTTT. Translated, it gives CASSPQGAGVLPSGNTIYF.

The chain combines TRBV7-6 with TRBJ1-1; 7 bases match TRBD1. The CDR3 length is 18 residues. The ends lost 1 base at V and 5 bases at J; junction bases unmatched: 16. Germline V CDR1 and CDR2: SGHVS, FNYEAQ. The CDR3 sequence: CASSLGPPTGVVGTEAFF. Written as DNA, the CDR3 is TGTGCCAGCAGCTTAGGGCCTCCCACAGGGGTTGTGGGGACTGAAGCTTTCTTT.

The V call is TRBV4-3, the J call TRBJ1-5, with D perhaps matching TRBD1 (6 bases). Germline CDR1 LGHNA, CDR2 YSLEER. V lost 0 bases to trimming and J lost 7 bases, with 19 bases between them. The CDR3 contains 17 residues. The CDR3 nucleotides read TGCGCCAGCAGCCAAGATATCGGGTCGCAGGGGCGACAGCCCCAGCATTTT. It translates to CASSQDIGSQGRQPQHF.

The chain is built from TRBV9 and TRBJ2-1; 8 nucleotides agree with TRBD2. Germline CDR1 reads SGDLS; CDR2 reads YYNGEE. J was trimmed by 4 bases and V by 0 bases; bases with no gene match: 3. This CDR3 spans 15 amino acids. CDR3 DNA: TGTGCCAGCAGCGTAGATACTAGCGGTTACAATGAGCAGTTCTTC. Translating it yields CASSVDTSGYNEQFF. Filled out from reference TRBV9 and TRBJ2-1, the complete variable domain reads DSGVTQTPKHLITATGQRVTLRCSPRSGDLSVYWYQQSLDQGLQFLIQYYNGEERAKGNILERFSAQQFPDLHSELNLSSLELGDSALYFCASSVDTSGYNEQFFGPGTRLTVL.

This rearrangement joins TRBV14 to TRBJ2-5; D is ambiguous. Trimming took 6 bases from V and 3 from J, leaving 5 bases between them. Germline loops: CDR1 SGHDN, CDR2 FVKESK. CDR3 size: 11 residues. The CDR3 DNA reads as TGTGCCAGCAGTCGGGAAGAGACCCAGTACTTC. Encoded protein: CASSREETQYF.

V gene TRBV2 combines with J gene TRBJ2-7, with 14 bases matching TRBD2. The trim removed 5 bases at V and 0 bases at J, leaving 6 bases unmatched. The CDR3 totals 17 residues. Germline CDR1 SNHLY, CDR2 FYNNEI. The CDR3 bases are TGTGCCAGCAGTTCCACCGGGACTAGCGGGGGCTCCTACGAGCAGTACTTC. Its translation is CASSSTGTSGGSYEQYF.

The V and J genes are TRBV4-3 and TRBJ1-2; 12 bases line up with TRBD1. The V gene's germline CDR1 is LGHNA and CDR2 YSLEER. Trimming cost V 4 bases and J 3 bases; bases outside gene matches: 6. The CDR3 runs 16 residues. The chain's CDR3 is CASSRGQGASDYGYTF. CDR3 sequence (DNA): TGCGCCAGCAGCCGGGGACAGGGGGCTTCAGACTATGGCTACACCTTC.

V is TRBV27 and J is TRBJ2-3; maybe TRBD2 (6 bases). The ends were cut back, 8 bases at V and 0 bases at J, with 21 bases in the middle. Per germline, CDR1 MNHEY and CDR2 SMNVEV (reference sequence). The CDR3 has 17 amino acids. The CDR3 nucleotides read TGTGCCAGCCTGCTTGAGAGGGGAGCGGGCAGCACAGATACGCAGTATTTT. This codes for CASLLERGAGSTDTQYF.

CDR3 residues: CATSDFGDIVMNTEAFF. CDR3 nucleotides: TGTGCCACCAGTGATTTCGGGGACATTGTAATGAACACTGAAGCTTTCTTT. The chain joins TRBV24-1 to TRBJ1-1, with D possibly matching TRBD1 (6 bases). CDR1 is KGHDR, CDR2 SFDVKD, per germline. The V end was cut by 1 base, the J end by 0 bases, with 14 bases between. This CDR3 spans 17 amino acids.

J is TRBJ1-2 and V is TRBV6-5; D may be TRBD1 (6 bases). The germline gives CDR1 MNHEY, CDR2 SVGAGI. Trimming took 0 bases from V and 4 from J, leaving 9 bases between them. The CDR3 is 14 residues long. The CDR3 nucleotides read TGTGCCAGCAGTTACTCGGACAGCCCCTATGGCTACACCTTC. Residues: CASSYSDSPYGYTF.

The chain links TRBV29-1 to TRBJ1-1, with D possibly matching TRBD1 (5 bases). Germline V CDR1 and CDR2: SQVTM, ANQGSEA. The CDR3 has 13 amino acids. V lost 4 bases to trimming and J lost 0 bases, with 9 bases between them. Here the CDR3 DNA reads TGCAGCGTTGTAAGGGGCCTGAACACTGAAGCTTTCTTT. Residues: CSVVRGLNTEAFF.

This clone was observed a few times. The J gene is TRBJ2-1, the V gene TRBV29-1, with 7 bases fitting TRBD1. The germline V gene encodes CDR1 SQVTM and CDR2 ANQGSEA. The V gene end was trimmed by 7 bases and the J gene end by 8 bases; junction bases not matched to a gene: 8. The CDR3 sequence is 12 residues long. The CDR3 nucleotides read TGCAGCGCTCTTAGAGGGGGCTATGAGCAGTTCTTC. It encodes CSALRGGYEQFF.

This chain links TRBV5-6 with TRBJ2-2; no clear D. The CDR3 runs to 15 residues. Trimming cost V 4 bases and J 4 bases, with 14 bases left between them. Germline CDR1 is SGHDT and CDR2 is YYEEEE. The CDR3 coding sequence is TGTGCCAGCAGCCTCCGAGAGGTGGGCACCGGGGAGCTGTTTTTT. This gives the protein CASSLREVGTGELFF.

The chain is built from TRBV28 and TRBJ2-1, with 10 bases lining up with TRBD2. The junction had 10 bases not matched to a gene; V was cut back by 3 bases and J by 8 bases. This CDR3 has 16 residues. Germline V gene sequence: CDR1 MDHEN, CDR2 SYDVKM. The CDR3 loop is CASSFLAGVGPDEQFF. For the CDR3, the DNA is TGTGCCAGCAGTTTCCTAGCGGGGGTGGGTCCGGATGAGCAGTTCTTC.

The chain is built from TRBV5-6 and TRBJ2-3; 10 bases map to TRBD2. The CDR3 is 16 residues long. CDR1 SGHDT and CDR2 YYEEEE come from the germline V gene. With V trimmed by 0 bases and J by 6 bases, 7 bases remained unmatched. The CDR3 nucleotides are TGTGCCAGCAGCTTGGGAACTAGCGGGGTATGGGATACGCAGTATTTT. Encoded protein: CASSLGTSGVWDTQYF.

The genes are TRBV12-3 or TRBV12-4 and TRBJ1-5; 7 bases align to TRBD1. There are 12 residues in the CDR3. V lost 7 bases, J lost 7 bases, and 4 bases stayed unmatched. The CDR3 protein is CASNTGDQPQHF. The CDR3 coding sequence is TGTGCCAGCAATACAGGGGACCAGCCCCAGCATTTT.

CDR3 protein: CASSLTAIPTDTQYF. The CDR3 DNA reads TGTGCCAGCAGTTTAACAGCTATCCCCACAGATACGCAGTATTTT. This chain uses TRBV6-5 with TRBJ2-3; D gene ambiguous. This CDR3 has 15 amino acids. V was pared by 4 bases and J by 2 bases, with 13 bases between. CDR1 is MNHEY, CDR2 SVGAGI, per germline.

V is TRBV6-5 and J is TRBJ1-1; D call uncertain. The CDR3 runs 13 residues. The ends were cut back, 1 base at V and 0 bases at J, with 3 bases in the middle. Germline V gene sequence: CDR1 MNHEY, CDR2 SVGAGI. CDR3 bases: TGTGCCAGCAGTTACTTAGTGAACACTGAAGCTTTCTTT. Protein: CASSYLVNTEAFF.